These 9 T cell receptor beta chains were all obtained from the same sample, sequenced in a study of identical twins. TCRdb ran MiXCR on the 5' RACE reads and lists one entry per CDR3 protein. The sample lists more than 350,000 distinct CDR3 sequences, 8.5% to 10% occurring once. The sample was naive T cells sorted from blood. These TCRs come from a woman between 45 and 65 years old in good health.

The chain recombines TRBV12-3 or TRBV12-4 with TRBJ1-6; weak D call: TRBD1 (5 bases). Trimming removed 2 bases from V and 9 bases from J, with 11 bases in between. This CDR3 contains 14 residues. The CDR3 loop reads CASSLRGGGSPLHF. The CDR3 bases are TGTGCCAGCAGTTTACGGGGGGGAGGTTCACCCCTCCACTTT.

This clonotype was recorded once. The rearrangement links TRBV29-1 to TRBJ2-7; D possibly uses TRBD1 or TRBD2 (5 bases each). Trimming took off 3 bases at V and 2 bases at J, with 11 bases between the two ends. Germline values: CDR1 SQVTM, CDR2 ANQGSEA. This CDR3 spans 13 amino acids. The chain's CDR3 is CSVDGGVPYEQYF. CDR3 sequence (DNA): TGCAGCGTTGATGGGGGAGTCCCCTACGAGCAGTACTTC.

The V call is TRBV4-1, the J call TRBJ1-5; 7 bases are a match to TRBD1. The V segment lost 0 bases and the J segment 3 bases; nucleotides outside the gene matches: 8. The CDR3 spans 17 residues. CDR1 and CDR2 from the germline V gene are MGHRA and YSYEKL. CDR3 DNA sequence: TGCGCCAGCAGCCAAGATTTAGACAGGGCTAACAATCAGCCCCAGCATTTT. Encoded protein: CASSQDLDRANNQPQHF.

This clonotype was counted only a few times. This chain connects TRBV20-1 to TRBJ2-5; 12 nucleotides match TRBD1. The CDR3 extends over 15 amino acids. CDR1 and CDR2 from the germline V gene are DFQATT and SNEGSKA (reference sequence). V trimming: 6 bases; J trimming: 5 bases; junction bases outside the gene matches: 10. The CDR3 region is CSAWDRGRGGETQYF. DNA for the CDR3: TGCAGTGCATGGGACAGGGGGCGCGGAGGGGAGACCCAGTACTTC.

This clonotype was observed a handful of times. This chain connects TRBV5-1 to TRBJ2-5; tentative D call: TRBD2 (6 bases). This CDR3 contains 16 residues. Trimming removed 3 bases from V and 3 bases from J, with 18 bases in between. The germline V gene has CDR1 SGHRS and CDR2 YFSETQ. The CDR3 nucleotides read TGCGCCAGCAGCTCCCTCCGCGGGGTCAGTAAAGAGACCCAGTACTTC. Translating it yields CASSSLRGVSKETQYF.

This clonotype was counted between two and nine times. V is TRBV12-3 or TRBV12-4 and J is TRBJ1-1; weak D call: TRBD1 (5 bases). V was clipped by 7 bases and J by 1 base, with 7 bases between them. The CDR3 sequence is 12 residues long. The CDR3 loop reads CASTGGNTEAFF. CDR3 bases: TGTGCCAGCACTGGGGGGAACACTGAAGCTTTCTTT.

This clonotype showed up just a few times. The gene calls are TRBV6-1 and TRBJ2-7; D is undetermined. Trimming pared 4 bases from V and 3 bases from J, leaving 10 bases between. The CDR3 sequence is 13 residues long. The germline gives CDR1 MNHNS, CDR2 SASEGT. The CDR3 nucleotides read TGTGCCAGCAGTGTGATAAAGGACTACGAGCAGTACTTC. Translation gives CASSVIKDYEQYF.

CDR3 bases: TGCGCCAGCAGCGGGGGACACAGTATCTCCTACGAGCAGTACTTC. It codes for CASSGGHSISYEQYF. The V gene is TRBV5-1, the J gene TRBJ2-7, with D maybe TRBD1 (6 bases). CDR1 SGHRS and CDR2 YFSETQ come from the germline V gene. V was trimmed by 4 bases and J by 0 bases, leaving 14 bases between them. The CDR3 consists of 15 residues.

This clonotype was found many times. Here the CDR3 reads CASSQESGSRYTGELFF. The CDR3 DNA sequence: TGTGCCAGCAGCCAGGAAAGCGGGAGTCGGTACACCGGGGAGCTGTTTTTT. The chain links TRBV3-1 to TRBJ2-2; 8 bases agree with TRBD2. The CDR3 has 17 amino acids. The trim removed 3 bases at V and 3 bases at J, leaving 9 bases unmatched. From germline, CDR1 is LGHDT and CDR2 YNNKEL (reference sequence).